This TCR beta chain comes out of a study of a mutant IDH1 vaccine in newly diagnosed glioma. Study background: Eight vaccinations reached patients in weeks 1, 3, 5, 7, 11, 15, 19 and 23. Vaccines were begun 4-6 weeks after radiotherapy alone, or with temozolomide cycles. Radiotherapy, temozolomide, or both had been given previously, and both were given to most.

TCRdb keeps only in-frame clones here, not all; method: immunoSEQ multiplex PCR. The sample holds over 9,000 clones, around 87% seen once. Time point indicated: week 5, during vaccination. Mutant IDH1 20-mer peptide, at 300 ug, made up each vaccine dose, with topical imiquimod. The donors had new WHO grade 3 or 4 astrocytomas; these were IDH1-mutant and ATRX-lost. Germline CDR1 MGHDK, CDR2 SYGVNS. Deletions cut 1 base from V and 8 bases from J, with 11 bases between. This CDR3 comprises 13 residues. Worth noting for this clone: The antigen is undetermined.

The starting material was PBMCs, obtained from a glioma patient whose treatment included an IDH1 peptide vaccine. The genes are TRBV25-1 and TRBJ1-2; no clear D gene. The clonotype comes from a woman in her thirties or forties with glioma. Some clones in this sample may be carry-over from other donors' samples. The CDR3 DNA reads TGTGCCAGCAGTGAATTCGGGATTAACGGCTACACCTTC. Translated: CASSEFGINGYTF.